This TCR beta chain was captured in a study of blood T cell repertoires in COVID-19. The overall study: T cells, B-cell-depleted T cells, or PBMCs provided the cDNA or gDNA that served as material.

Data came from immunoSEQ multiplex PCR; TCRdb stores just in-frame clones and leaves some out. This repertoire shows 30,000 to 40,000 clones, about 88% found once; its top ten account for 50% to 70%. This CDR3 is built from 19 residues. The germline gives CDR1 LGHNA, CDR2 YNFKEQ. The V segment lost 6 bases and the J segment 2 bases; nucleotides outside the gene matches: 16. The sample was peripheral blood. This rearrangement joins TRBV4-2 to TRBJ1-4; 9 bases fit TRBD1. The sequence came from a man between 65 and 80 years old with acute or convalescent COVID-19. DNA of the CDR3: TGTGCCAGCAGAATTGGGACAGGGAGGGGAAAAGGCACTAATGAAAAACTGTTTTTT. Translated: CASRIGTGRGKGTNEKLFF.